The T cell receptor (beta chain) under discussion was sequenced for a study of control samples from healthy donors and cancer patients. The CDR3 has 20 amino acids. CDR1 and CDR2 from the germline V gene are SGDLS and YYNGEE. V was pared by 0 bases and J by 0 bases, with 11 bases of the junction left unmatched. Method: immunoSEQ multiplex PCR; TCRdb's copy keeps in-frame clones and lacks some. This sample has fewer than 500,000 clones; more than 80% occur once, and the top ten carry 5% to 7%. Sequenced: PBMCs. The rearrangement links TRBV9 to TRBJ2-6, with 8 bases lining up with TRBD2. The clonotype was recovered from a man aged 35 to 55 with head and neck cancer. CDR3 DNA: TGTGCCAGCAGCGTAGTTAGGGGACTAGTTGGGAGCTCTGGGGCCAACGTCCTGACTTTC. Translation: CASSVVRGLVGSSGANVLTF.